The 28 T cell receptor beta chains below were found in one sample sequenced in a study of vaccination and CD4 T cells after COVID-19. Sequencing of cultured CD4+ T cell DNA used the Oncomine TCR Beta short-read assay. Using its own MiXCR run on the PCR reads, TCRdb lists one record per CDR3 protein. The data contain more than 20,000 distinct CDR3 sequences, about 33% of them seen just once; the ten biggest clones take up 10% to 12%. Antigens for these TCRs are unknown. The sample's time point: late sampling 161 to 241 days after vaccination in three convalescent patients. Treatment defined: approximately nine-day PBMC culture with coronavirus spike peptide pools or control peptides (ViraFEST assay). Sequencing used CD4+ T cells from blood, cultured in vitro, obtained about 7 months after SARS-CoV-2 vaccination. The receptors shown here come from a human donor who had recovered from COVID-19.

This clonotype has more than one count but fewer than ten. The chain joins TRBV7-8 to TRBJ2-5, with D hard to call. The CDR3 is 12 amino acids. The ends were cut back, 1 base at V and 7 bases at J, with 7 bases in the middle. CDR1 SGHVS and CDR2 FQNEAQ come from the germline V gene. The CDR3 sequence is CASSLVVRTQYF. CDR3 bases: TGTGCCAGCAGCTTAGTAGTACGGACCCAGTACTTC.

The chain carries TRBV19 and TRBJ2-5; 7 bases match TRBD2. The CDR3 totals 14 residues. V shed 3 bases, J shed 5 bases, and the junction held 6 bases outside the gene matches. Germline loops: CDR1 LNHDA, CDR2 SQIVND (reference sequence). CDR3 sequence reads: CASSIGGGAETQYF. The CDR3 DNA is TGTGCCAGTAGTATCGGCGGGGGTGCGGAGACCCAGTACTTC.

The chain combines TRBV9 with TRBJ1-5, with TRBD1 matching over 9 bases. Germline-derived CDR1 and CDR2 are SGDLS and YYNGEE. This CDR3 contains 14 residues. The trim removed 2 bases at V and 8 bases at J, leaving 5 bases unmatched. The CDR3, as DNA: TGTGCCAGCAGCGTTTGGACAGGGGTGGAGCCCCAGCATTTT. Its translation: CASSVWTGVEPQHF.

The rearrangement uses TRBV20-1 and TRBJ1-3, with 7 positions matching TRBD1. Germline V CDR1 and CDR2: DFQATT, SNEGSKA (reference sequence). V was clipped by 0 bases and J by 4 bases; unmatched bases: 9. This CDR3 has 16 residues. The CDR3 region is CSARDRRTGVGNTIYF. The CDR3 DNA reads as TGCAGTGCTAGAGATAGGAGAACAGGGGTGGGAAACACCATATATTTT.

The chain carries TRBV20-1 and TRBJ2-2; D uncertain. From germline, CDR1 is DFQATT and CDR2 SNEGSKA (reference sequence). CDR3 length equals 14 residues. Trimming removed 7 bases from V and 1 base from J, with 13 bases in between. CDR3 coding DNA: TGCAGTGGATCGACAAATGGGAACACCGGGGAGCTGTTTTTT. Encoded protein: CSGSTNGNTGELFF.

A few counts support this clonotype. The CDR3 protein is CASGQGADYGYTF. The CDR3, as DNA: TGTGCCAGCGGACAGGGGGCAGACTATGGCTACACCTTC. The gene calls are TRBV2 and TRBJ1-2; TRBD1 matches 11 bases. V shed 8 bases and J 3 bases; nucleotides not matched to a gene: 2. CDR3 length: 13 residues. Germline values: CDR1 SNHLY, CDR2 FYNNEI. The full variable domain, with the rest looked up from reference TRBV2 and TRBJ1-2, is EPEVTQTPSHQVTQMGQEVILRCVPISNHLYFYWYRQILGQKVEFLVSFYNNEISEKSEIFDDQFSVERPDGSNFTLKIRSTKLEDSAMYFCASGQGADYGYTFGSGTRLTVV.

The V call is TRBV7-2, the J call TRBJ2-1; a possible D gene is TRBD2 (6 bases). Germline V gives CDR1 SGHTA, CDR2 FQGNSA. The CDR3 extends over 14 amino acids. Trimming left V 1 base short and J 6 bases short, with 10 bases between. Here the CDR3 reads CASSLGGLLNEQFF. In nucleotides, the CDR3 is TGTGCCAGCAGCTTAGGGGGACTCCTCAATGAGCAGTTCTTC.

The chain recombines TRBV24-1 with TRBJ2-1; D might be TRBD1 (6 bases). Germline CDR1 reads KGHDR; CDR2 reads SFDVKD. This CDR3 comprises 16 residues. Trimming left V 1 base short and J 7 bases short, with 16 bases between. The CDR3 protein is CATSDFSGTGQNEQFF. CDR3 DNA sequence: TGTGCCACCAGTGATTTCAGCGGAACGGGACAAAATGAGCAGTTCTTC.

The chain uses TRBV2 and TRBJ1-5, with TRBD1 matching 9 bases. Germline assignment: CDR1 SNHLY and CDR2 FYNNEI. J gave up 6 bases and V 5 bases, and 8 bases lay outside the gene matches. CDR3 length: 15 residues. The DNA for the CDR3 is TGTGCCAGCAGTACCCACAGGGGGCAGATTCAGCCCCAGCATTTT. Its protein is CASSTHRGQIQPQHF.

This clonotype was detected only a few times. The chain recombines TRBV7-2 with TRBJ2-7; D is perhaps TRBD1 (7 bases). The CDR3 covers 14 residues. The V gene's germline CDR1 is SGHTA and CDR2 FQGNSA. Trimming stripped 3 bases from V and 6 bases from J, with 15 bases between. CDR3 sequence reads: CASSFATQGGEQYF. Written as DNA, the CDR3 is TGTGCCAGCAGCTTTGCGACCCAGGGGGGCGAGCAGTACTTC.

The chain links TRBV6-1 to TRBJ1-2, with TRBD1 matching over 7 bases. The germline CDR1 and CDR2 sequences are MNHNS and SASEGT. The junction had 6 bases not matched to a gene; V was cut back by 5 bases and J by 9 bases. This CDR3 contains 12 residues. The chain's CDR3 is CASSRHRGSYTF. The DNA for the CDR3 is TGTGCCAGCAGTCGACACAGGGGAAGCTACACCTTC.

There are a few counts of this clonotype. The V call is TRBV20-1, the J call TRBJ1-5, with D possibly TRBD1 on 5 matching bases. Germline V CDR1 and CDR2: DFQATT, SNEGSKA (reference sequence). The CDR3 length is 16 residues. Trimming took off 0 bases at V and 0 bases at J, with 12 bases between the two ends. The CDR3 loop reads CSARETAGNSNQPQHF. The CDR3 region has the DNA TGCAGTGCTAGAGAGACGGCAGGGAATAGCAATCAGCCCCAGCATTTT.

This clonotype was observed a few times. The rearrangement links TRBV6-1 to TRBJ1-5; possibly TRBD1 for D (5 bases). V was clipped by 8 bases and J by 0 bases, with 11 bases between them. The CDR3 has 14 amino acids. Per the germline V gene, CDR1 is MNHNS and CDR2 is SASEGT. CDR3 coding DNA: TGTGCCAGCCATCAGGGTTATAGCAATCAGCCCCAGCATTTT. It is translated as CASHQGYSNQPQHF.

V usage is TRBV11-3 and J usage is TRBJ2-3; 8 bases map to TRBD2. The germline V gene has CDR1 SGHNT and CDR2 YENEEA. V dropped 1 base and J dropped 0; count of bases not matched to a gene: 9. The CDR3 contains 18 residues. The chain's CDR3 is CASSLGRLAGASTDTQYF. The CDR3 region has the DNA TGTGCCAGCAGCTTAGGTCGGCTAGCGGGTGCTAGCACAGATACGCAGTATTTT.

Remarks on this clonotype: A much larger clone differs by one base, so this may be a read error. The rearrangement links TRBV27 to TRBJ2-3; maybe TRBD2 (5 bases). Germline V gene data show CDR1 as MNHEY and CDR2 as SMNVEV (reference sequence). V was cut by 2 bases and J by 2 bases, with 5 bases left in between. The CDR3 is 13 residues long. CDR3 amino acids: CASSLRDTDTQYF. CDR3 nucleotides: TGTGCCAGCAGTTTACGGGACACAGATACGCAGTATTTT.

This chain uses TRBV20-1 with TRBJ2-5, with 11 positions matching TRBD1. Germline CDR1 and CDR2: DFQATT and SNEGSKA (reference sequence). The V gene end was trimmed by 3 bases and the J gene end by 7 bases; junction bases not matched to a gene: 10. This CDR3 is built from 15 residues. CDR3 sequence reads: CSARDRGLGLGTQYF. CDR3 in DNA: TGCAGTGCTAGGGACAGGGGGCTAGGGTTGGGGACCCAGTACTTC.

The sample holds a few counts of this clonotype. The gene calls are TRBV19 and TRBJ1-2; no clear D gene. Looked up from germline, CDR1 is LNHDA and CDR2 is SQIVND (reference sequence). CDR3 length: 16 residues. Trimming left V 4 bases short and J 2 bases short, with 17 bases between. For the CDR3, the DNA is TGTGCCAGTAGTAGTGCCTCGGCTTGGTGGAACTATGGCTACACCTTC. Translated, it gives CASSSASAWWNYGYTF.

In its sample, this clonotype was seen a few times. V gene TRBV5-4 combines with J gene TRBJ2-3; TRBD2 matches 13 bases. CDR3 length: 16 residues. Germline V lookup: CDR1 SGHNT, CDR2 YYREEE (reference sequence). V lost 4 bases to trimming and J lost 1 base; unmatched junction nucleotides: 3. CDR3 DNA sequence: TGTGCCAGCAGCACCGGACTAGCGGGGGGCACAGATACGCAGTATTTT. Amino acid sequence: CASSTGLAGGTDTQYF.

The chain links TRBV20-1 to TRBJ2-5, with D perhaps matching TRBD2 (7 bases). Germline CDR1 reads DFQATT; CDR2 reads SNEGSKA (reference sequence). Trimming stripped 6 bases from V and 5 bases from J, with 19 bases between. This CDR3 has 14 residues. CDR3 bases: TGCAGTGCCCCAATCGGCGAGGGGGGGGAGACCCAGTACTTC. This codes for CSAPIGEGGETQYF.

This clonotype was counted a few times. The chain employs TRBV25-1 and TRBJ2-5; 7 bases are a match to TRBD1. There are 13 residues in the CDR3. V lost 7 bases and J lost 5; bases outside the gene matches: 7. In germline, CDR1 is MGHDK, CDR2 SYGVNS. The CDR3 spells CASTQGGRETQYF. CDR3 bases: TGTGCCAGCACTCAAGGGGGCAGGGAGACCCAGTACTTC.

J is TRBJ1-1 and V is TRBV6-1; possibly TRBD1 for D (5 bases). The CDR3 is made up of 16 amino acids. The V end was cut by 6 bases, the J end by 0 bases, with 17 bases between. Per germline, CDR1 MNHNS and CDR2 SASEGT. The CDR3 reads CASSGDGWGMNTEAFF. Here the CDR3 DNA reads TGTGCCAGCAGCGGGGACGGATGGGGCATGAACACTGAAGCTTTCTTT.

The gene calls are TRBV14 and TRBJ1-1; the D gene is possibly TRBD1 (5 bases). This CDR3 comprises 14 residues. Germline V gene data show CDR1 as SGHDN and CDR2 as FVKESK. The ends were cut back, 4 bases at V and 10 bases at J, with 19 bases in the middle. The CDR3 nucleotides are TGTGCCAGCAGCCCGCCGGGGCTCTGGTTTCCAGCTTTCTTT. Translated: CASSPPGLWFPAFF.

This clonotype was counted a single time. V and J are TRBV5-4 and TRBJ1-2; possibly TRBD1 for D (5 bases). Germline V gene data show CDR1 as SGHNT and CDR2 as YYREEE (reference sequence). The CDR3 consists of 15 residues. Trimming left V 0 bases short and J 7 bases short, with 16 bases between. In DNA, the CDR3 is TGTGCCAGCAGCTTGGCTCTATTTCAGGGAAGTGGCTACACCTTC. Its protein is CASSLALFQGSGYTF.

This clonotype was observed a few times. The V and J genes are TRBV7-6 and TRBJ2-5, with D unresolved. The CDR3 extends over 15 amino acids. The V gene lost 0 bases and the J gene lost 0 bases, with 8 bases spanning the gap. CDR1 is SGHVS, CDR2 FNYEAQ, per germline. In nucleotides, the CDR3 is TGTGCCAGCAGCTTAGCACACCTGTACCAAGAGACCCAGTACTTC. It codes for CASSLAHLYQETQYF.

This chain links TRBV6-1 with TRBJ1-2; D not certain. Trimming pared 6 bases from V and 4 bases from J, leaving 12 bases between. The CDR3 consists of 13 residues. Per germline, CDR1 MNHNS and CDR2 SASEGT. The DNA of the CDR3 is TGTGCCAGCAGGACACCGTGGGGCTATGGCTACACCTTC. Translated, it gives CASRTPWGYGYTF.

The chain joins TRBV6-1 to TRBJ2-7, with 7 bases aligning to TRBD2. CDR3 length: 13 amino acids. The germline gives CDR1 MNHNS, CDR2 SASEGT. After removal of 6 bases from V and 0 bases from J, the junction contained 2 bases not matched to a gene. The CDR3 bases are TGTGCCAGCAGACGGGACTACTCCTACGAGCAGTACTTC. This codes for CASRRDYSYEQYF.

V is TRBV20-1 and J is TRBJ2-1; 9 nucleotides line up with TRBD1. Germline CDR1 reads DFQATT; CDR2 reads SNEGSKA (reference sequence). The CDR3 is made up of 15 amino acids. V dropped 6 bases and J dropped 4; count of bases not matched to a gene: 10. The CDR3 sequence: CSAGNNRGQYNEQFF. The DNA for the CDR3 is TGCAGTGCGGGGAACAACAGGGGGCAGTACAATGAGCAGTTCTTC.

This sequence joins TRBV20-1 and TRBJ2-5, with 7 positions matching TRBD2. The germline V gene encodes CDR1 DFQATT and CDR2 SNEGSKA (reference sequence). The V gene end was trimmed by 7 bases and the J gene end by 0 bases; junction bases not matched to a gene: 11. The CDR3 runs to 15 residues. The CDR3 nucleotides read TGCAGTGTATCCAGTCCCGGGGGGAACCAAGAGACCCAGTACTTC. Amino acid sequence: CSVSSPGGNQETQYF.